This T cell receptor (beta chain) was sequenced for a study of T cells in Graves' hyperthyroidism and ophthalmopathy. Whole-study context: Before treatment of any kind, peripheral blood was taken at initial diagnosis.

Whole-study results and caveats: Expanded thyroid clonotypes (above 0.001) were mostly also found in blood. The model made its ophthalmopathy prediction, and onset followed a median around 6.5 months later.

Patients affected by ophthalmopathy presented a Clinical Activity Score of at least 3, a NOSPECS grade of at least 4, and disease duration below 3 months. Authors of the study amplified TCR beta CDR3 regions from RNA transcripts. The HTBI set primed first-round TCR CDR3 RT-PCR. TCRdb called the multiplex PCR reads again in MiXCR, with one record for every CDR3 protein. The table includes approximately 410,000 distinct CDR3 sequences, approximately 14% detected once. This clonotype appeared many times. The antigen is undetermined. The sequenced sample consisted of blood. The sequence came from a man in his late teens or twenties with Graves' ophthalmopathy.

The CDR3 DNA is TGTGCCAGCCATAAATCAGGGTCGGGCGAGCAGTACTTC. It is translated as CASHKSGSGEQYF. The rearrangement links TRBV6-1 to TRBJ2-7, with a possible D match to TRBD1 (5 bases). Germline V gene lookup returns CDR1 MNHNS and CDR2 SASEGT. CDR3 size: 13 residues. V gave up 8 bases and J gave up 6 bases, with 17 bases separating them.